A single sample gave rise to the 29 T cell receptor beta chains below, sequenced in a study of identical twins. TCRdb fed the 5' RACE reads into MiXCR, producing one record per CDR3 protein. The sample carries more than 400,000 distinct CDR3 sequences, roughly 15% recorded once. These data were also filed under a second study, of yellow fever vaccine responses in identical twins.

Input material: CD4+ T cells sorted from blood. These receptors came from a young woman in good health.

The rearrangement uses TRBV3-1 and TRBJ2-1, with no clear D. Germline CDR1 LGHDT, CDR2 YNNKEL (reference sequence). The CDR3 is 12 amino acids. V lost 3 bases, J lost 5 bases, and 5 bases lay in between. As DNA, the CDR3 is TGTGCCAGCAGCCATTGGGACAATGAGCAGTTCTTC. Its protein product is CASSHWDNEQFF.

This clonotype was seen only a few times. V gene TRBV6-5 combines with J gene TRBJ2-5; the match to TRBD2 covers 7 bases. CDR3 length equals 16 residues. V trimming: 0 bases; J trimming: 4 bases; junction bases outside the gene matches: 8. Germline CDR1 is MNHEY and CDR2 is SVGAGI. The CDR3, as DNA: TGTGCCAGCAGTTACTCTGCTAGCGGAAGTAGAGAGACCCAGTACTTC. Translated, it gives CASSYSASGSRETQYF.

V gene TRBV12-3 or TRBV12-4 combines with J gene TRBJ2-2; TRBD2 might be the D (6 bases). This CDR3 spans 15 amino acids. V was shortened by 6 bases and J by 7 bases, with 18 bases between the two germline ends. As DNA, the CDR3 is TGTGCCAGCAGCTGGGGGGATATCGGGTACGGGGAGCTGTTTTTT. Translating gives CASSWGDIGYGELFF.

There are many counts of this clonotype. The chain links TRBV11-2 to TRBJ1-1; possibly TRBD1 for D (6 bases). CDR1 is SGHAT and CDR2 is FQNNGV in the germline V gene. The CDR3 sequence is 14 residues long. V dropped 3 bases and J dropped 5 bases, with 13 bases sitting between them. The CDR3 DNA is TGTGCCAGCAGCTTTGGGACAAGGGGAACTGAAGCTTTCTTT. Amino acids: CASSFGTRGTEAFF.

This clonotype was picked up a small number of times. The J gene is TRBJ2-2, the V gene TRBV28; D remains ambiguous. The CDR3 loop spans 16 amino acids. With 3 bases removed from V and 7 bases from J, the gap between germline ends came to 18 bases. The germline V gene has CDR1 MDHEN and CDR2 SYDVKM. The CDR3 DNA is TGTGCCAGCAGTTTTATTCGGGTCTATTCGGGCGGGGAGCTGTTTTTT. Translation gives CASSFIRVYSGGELFF.

This clonotype was observed a few times. The chain recombines TRBV20-1 with TRBJ2-3; no firm D call. V was trimmed by 2 bases and J by 0 bases, leaving 12 bases between them. The CDR3 sequence is 15 residues long. Germline loops: CDR1 DFQATT, CDR2 SNEGSKA (reference sequence). The CDR3 is CSARWAVLSTDTQYF. In DNA form, the CDR3 reads TGCAGTGCTAGATGGGCGGTACTGAGCACAGATACGCAGTATTTT.

The CDR3 DNA reads TGTGCCAGCAGCCCCGGGCTGGCCCACGAAGCTTTCTTT. Translation gives CASSPGLAHEAFF. The chain recombines TRBV12-3 or TRBV12-4 with TRBJ1-1; D is unresolved. The CDR3 has 13 amino acids. The V end lost 6 bases, the J end lost 8 bases, and 16 bases lay between the germline ends.

This clonotype was observed many times. This sequence joins TRBV12-3 or TRBV12-4 and TRBJ1-1; no firm D call. V lost 2 bases to trimming and J lost 13 bases, with 14 bases between them. This CDR3 comprises 12 residues. CDR3 nucleotides: TGTGCCAGCAGTTTAACGCCGTCTTTGGGTTTCTTT. This translates into CASSLTPSLGFF.

In this sample, this clonotype turned up a few times. The V call is TRBV12-3 or TRBV12-4, the J call TRBJ2-7; 7 positions agree with TRBD2. The length of the CDR3 is 14 residues. The V segment lost 4 bases and the J segment 3 bases; nucleotides outside the gene matches: 6. CDR3 residues: CASSSGLVVYEQYF. DNA for the CDR3: TGTGCCAGCAGTTCCGGACTAGTAGTCTACGAGCAGTACTTC.

The chain recombines TRBV5-1 with TRBJ2-3; 9 nucleotides match TRBD2. There are 15 residues in the CDR3. J gave up 2 bases and V 4 bases, and 5 bases lay outside the gene matches. Germline lookup yields CDR1 SGHRS and CDR2 YFSETQ. As DNA, the CDR3 is TGCGCCAGCAGCGAAAGACTAGCGGTCACAGATACGCAGTATTTT. Its protein is CASSERLAVTDTQYF.

The sample holds a few counts of this clonotype. Written as DNA, the CDR3 is TGTGCCAGCAAAATTCCAGGGGGCTCCTACGAGCAGTACGTC. Protein sequence: CASKIPGGSYEQYV. This chain joins TRBV5-5 and TRBJ2-7, with TRBD1 matching over 7 bases. The CDR3 runs to 14 residues. J lost 0 bases, V lost 6 bases, and 6 bases had no gene match. Per the germline V gene, CDR1 is SGHKS and CDR2 is YYEKEE (reference sequence).

The chain has TRBV10-3 and TRBJ2-3, with 12 bases matching TRBD2. In germline, CDR1 is ENHRY, CDR2 SYGVKD. CDR3 size: 15 residues. Germline trimming cut 6 bases from V and 5 bases from J; bases unmatched to any gene: 6. DNA of the CDR3: TGTGCCATCAGCAAGACTAGCGGGGGCGAAGATACGCAGTATTTT. Translated: CAISKTSGGEDTQYF.

This chain connects TRBV29-1 to TRBJ2-5; D call uncertain. The CDR3 covers 10 residues. The V gene's germline CDR1 is SQVTM and CDR2 ANQGSEA. Trimming pared 3 bases from V and 9 bases from J, leaving 8 bases between. This CDR3 is CSVEGYPQYF. For the CDR3, the DNA is TGCAGCGTTGAGGGGTATCCCCAGTACTTC.

The rearrangement links TRBV6-1 to TRBJ2-3, with 8 positions matching TRBD1. The CDR3 runs to 13 residues. CDR1 MNHNS and CDR2 SASEGT come from the germline V gene. V shed 6 bases and J 3 bases; nucleotides not matched to a gene: 2. In nucleotides, the CDR3 is TGTGCCAGCAGAAGGGACAGGACAGATACGCAGTATTTT. Translating it yields CASRRDRTDTQYF.

The chain employs TRBV28 and TRBJ2-7; the D gene is possibly TRBD1 (6 bases). Trimming removed 2 bases at V and 6 bases at J, with 14 bases between. This CDR3 comprises 14 residues. Germline assignment: CDR1 MDHEN and CDR2 SYDVKM. The CDR3 loop reads CASSLRGTGREQYF. The CDR3 DNA follows: TGTGCCAGCAGTTTACGGGGAACAGGGCGCGAGCAGTACTTC. The whole variable domain, filled in from reference TRBV28 and TRBJ2-7, reads DVKVTQSSRYLVKRTGEKVFLECVQDMDHENMFWYRQDPGLGLRLIYFSYDVKMKEKGDIPEGYSVSREKKERFSLILESASTNQTSMYLCASSLRGTGREQYFGPGTRLTVT.

This clonotype was recorded a few times. V is TRBV2 and J is TRBJ1-2, with a weak D call TRBD1 (6 bases). The CDR3 contains 13 residues. Trimming removed 8 bases at V and 5 bases at J, with 15 bases between. The germline V gene encodes CDR1 SNHLY and CDR2 FYNNEI. As DNA, the CDR3 is TGTGCCAGCGGATCGGACAGCCTTTATGGCTACACCTTC. It codes for CASGSDSLYGYTF.

This clonotype turned up a few times. This chain links TRBV2 with TRBJ2-7; 10 nucleotides align to TRBD2. CDR1 SNHLY and CDR2 FYNNEI come from the germline V gene. Trimming at V came to 6 bases and at J to 1 base, leaving 6 bases not matched to a gene. This CDR3 is 15 amino acids long. Written as DNA, the CDR3 is TGTGCCAGCAGAATGGGACTAGCGTCTTCCTACGAGCAGTACTTC. Translating it yields CASRMGLASSYEQYF.

This clonotype appeared a few times. V is TRBV6-5 and J is TRBJ2-5, with 12 bases identical to TRBD2. The CDR3 sequence is 17 residues long. Germline assignment: CDR1 MNHEY and CDR2 SVGAGI. The trim removed 0 bases at V and 0 bases at J, leaving 2 bases unmatched. The CDR3, as DNA: TGTGCCAGCAGTTACTCCGGACTAGCGGGGAACCAAGAGACCCAGTACTTC. Its translation is CASSYSGLAGNQETQYF.

In this sample, this clonotype turned up a few times. The chain is built from TRBV3-1 and TRBJ2-1; 14 bases are a match to TRBD2. Germline V CDR1 and CDR2: LGHDT, YNNKEL (reference sequence). The V and J ends lost 1 base and 4 bases, in that order; junction bases with no gene match: 15. This CDR3 is built from 21 residues. CDR3 residues: CASSQGARWRLAGGHYNEQFF. In DNA form, the CDR3 reads TGTGCCAGCAGCCAAGGGGCCCGCTGGAGACTAGCGGGGGGGCATTACAATGAGCAGTTCTTC.

This clonotype appeared once. The chain carries TRBV4-2 and TRBJ2-7; D not resolved. This CDR3 is 13 amino acids long. CDR1 is LGHNA and CDR2 is YNFKEQ in the germline V gene. Between the trimmed V and J ends, which lost 0 bases and 7 bases, there was a span of 10 bases. The CDR3 region is CASSQDLGSEQYF. Here the CDR3 DNA reads TGTGCCAGCAGCCAAGACTTGGGATCGGAGCAGTACTTC.

The chain links TRBV6-2 or TRBV6-3 to TRBJ2-1; D unresolved. Trimming stripped 0 bases from V and 4 bases from J, with 7 bases between. This CDR3 is built from 14 residues. Germline CDR1 and CDR2: MNHEY and SVGEGT. The CDR3 is CASSYSMGYNEQFF. The CDR3 DNA sequence: TGTGCCAGCAGTTACTCGATGGGGTACAATGAGCAGTTCTTC.

The table lists this clonotype with many counts. The J gene is TRBJ1-1, the V gene TRBV10-3; no reliable D call. Per germline, CDR1 ENHRY and CDR2 SYGVKD. Trimming cost V 5 bases and J 0 bases, with 16 bases left between them. The CDR3 sequence is 16 residues long. The CDR3 coding sequence is TGTGCCATCAGTTCAAAGTCTCCGCAAATGAACACTGAAGCTTTCTTT. It codes for CAISSKSPQMNTEAFF.

As DNA, the CDR3 is TGTGCCAGTAGTATAGTGGGTGCCAATTCACCCCTCCACTTT. Residues: CASSIVGANSPLHF. The chain employs TRBV19 and TRBJ1-6; unclear D gene. Germline CDR1 and CDR2: LNHDA and SQIVND (reference sequence). Trimming stripped 1 base from V and 7 bases from J, with 8 bases between. The CDR3 totals 14 residues.

The sample holds a few counts of this clonotype. The chain uses TRBV12-3 or TRBV12-4 and TRBJ2-1, with D maybe TRBD2 (5 bases). Between the trimmed V and J ends, which lost 7 bases and 8 bases, there was a span of 18 bases. The CDR3 contains 14 residues. CDR3 sequence reads: CASTRRPLGDEQFF. CDR3 nucleotide sequence: TGTGCCAGCACCCGAAGGCCTTTGGGAGATGAGCAGTTCTTC.

This clonotype was detected many times. This chain joins TRBV3-1 and TRBJ1-3; no definite D call. The CDR3 runs 16 residues. Germline V gene data show CDR1 as LGHDT and CDR2 as YNNKEL (reference sequence). Trimming pared 0 bases from V and 9 bases from J, leaving 18 bases between. The CDR3 DNA follows: TGTGCCAGCAGCCAAGATGGTTACCTCTCCTCCAGCACCATATATTTT. Translation gives CASSQDGYLSSSTIYF.

The chain carries TRBV19 and TRBJ2-1; TRBD1 matches 8 bases. Germline-derived CDR1 and CDR2 are LNHDA and SQIVND (reference sequence). V was pared by 6 bases and J by 5 bases, with 9 bases of the junction left unmatched. CDR3 length: 15 amino acids. The DNA of the CDR3 is TGTGCCAGTAGATACCGGGACAGGCATAACAATGAGCAGTTCTTC. Translating gives CASRYRDRHNNEQFF.

V gene TRBV7-8 combines with J gene TRBJ2-5, with TRBD1 matching 8 bases. The V segment lost 1 base and the J segment 5 bases; nucleotides outside the gene matches: 9. This CDR3 is 16 amino acids long. Germline V gene lookup returns CDR1 SGHVS and CDR2 FQNEAQ. The CDR3 loop is CASSLDEAGGQETQYF. The CDR3 DNA follows: TGTGCCAGCAGCTTAGATGAAGCAGGGGGCCAGGAGACCCAGTACTTC.

The V gene is TRBV12-3 or TRBV12-4, the J gene TRBJ2-2; 7 nucleotides line up with TRBD1. The CDR3 is 15 amino acids. The J segment lost 4 bases and the V segment lost 6 bases, leaving 8 bases of the junction unmatched. The CDR3 region has the DNA TGTGCCAGCAGGACACAGGGGCTCGGCACCGGGGAGCTGTTTTTT. Protein sequence: CASRTQGLGTGELFF.

This clonotype was recorded a few times. The chain links TRBV5-1 to TRBJ1-1; 9 nucleotides line up with TRBD1. Germline trimming cut 2 bases from V and 4 bases from J; bases unmatched to any gene: 6. The CDR3 has 15 amino acids. The germline V gene has CDR1 SGHRS and CDR2 YFSETQ. The CDR3 coding sequence is TGCGCCAGCAGCTTTGGGGTACAGGGGGCCACTGAAGCTTTCTTT. Protein sequence: CASSFGVQGATEAFF.